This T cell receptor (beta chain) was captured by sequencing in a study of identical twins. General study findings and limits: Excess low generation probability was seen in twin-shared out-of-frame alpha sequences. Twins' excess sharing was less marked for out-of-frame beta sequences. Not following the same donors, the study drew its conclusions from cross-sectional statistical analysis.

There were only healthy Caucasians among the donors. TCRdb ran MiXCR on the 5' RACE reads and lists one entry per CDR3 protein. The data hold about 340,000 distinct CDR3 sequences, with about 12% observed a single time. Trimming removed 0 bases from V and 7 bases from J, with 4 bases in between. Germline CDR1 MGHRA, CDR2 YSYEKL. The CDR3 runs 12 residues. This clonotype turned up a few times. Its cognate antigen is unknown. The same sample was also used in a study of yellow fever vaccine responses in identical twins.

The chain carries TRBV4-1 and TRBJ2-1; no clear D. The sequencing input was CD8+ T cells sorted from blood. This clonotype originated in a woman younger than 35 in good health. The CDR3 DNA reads TGCGCCAGCAGCCAAGATAAAAATGAGCAGTTCTTC. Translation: CASSQDKNEQFF.